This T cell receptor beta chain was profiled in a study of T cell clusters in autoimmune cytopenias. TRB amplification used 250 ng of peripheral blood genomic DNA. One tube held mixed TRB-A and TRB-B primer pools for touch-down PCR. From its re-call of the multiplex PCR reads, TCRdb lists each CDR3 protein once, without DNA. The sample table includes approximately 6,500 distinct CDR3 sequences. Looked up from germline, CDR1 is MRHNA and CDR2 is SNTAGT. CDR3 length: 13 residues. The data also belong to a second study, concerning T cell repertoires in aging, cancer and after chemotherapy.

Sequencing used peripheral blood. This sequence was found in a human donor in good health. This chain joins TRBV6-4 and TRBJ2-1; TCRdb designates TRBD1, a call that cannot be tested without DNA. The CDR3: CASSESQGVEQFF.